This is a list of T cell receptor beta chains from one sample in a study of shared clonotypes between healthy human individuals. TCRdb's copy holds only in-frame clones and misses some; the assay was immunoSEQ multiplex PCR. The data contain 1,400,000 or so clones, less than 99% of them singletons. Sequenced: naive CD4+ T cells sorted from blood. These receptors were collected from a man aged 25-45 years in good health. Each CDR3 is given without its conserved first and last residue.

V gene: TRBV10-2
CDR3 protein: ASRGGDRVYEQY

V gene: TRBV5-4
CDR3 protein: ASSLVGTTNEKLF

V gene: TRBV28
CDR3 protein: ASSRQAKETQY

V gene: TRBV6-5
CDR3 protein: ASSHPGGGGYT

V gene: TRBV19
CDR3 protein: ASSIGTGAGELF

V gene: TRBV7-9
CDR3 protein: ASSQGWETQY

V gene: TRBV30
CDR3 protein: AWSVLAGVENEQF

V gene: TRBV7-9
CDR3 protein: ASSPRRDRTTDTQY

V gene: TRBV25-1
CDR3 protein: ASSESKGKNTEAF

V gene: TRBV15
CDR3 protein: ATSSRTGGPYEQY

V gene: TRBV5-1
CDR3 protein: ASRQGSSENGYT

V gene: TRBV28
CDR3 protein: ASSPTGLPWNYGYT

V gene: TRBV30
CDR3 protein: AWSAYRGLGEKLF

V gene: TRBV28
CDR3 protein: ASSLAGGAKKETQY

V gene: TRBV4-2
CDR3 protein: ASSSRTGDPGQY

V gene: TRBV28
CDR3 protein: ASRLGTKSSYEQY

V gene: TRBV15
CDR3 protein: ATRHRGWNNQPQH

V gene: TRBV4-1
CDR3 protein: ASSQEAAPFYEQY

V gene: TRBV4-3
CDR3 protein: ASSQDPPTAGVRTDTQY

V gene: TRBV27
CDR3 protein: ASSFRDSYNEQF

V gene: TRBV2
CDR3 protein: ASDPFGQGVSYEQY

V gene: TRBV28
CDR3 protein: ASSHGQGTRATEAF

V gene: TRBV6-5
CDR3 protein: ASSYSREPYEQY

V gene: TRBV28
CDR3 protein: ASSLQGPASGNTIY

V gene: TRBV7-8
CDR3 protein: ASSLDSTEAF

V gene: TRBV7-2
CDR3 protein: ASSWGLLRDEQF

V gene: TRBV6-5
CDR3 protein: ASSYRRDSYEQY

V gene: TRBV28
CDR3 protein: ASSLSGEYYEQY

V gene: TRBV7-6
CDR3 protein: ASGLSPNTGELF

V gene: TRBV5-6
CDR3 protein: ASSLAGVTYEQY

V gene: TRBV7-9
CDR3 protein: ASSFLAGGVHEQY

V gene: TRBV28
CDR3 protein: ASSVGGVYEQY

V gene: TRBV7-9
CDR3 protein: ASRLVEETQY

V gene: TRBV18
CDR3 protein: ASSPPGRVGYEQY

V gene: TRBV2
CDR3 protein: ASRALAKNIQY

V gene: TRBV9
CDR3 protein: ASSVDPRVGNGYT

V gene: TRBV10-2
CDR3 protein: ASNRQGAREQY

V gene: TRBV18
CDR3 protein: ASSPSDGSGNTIY

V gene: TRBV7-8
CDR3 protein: ASSTRRVQGTQAEQY

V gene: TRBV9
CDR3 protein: ASSVYRGLIHNEQF

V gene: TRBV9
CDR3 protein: ASSVGPEGSEQF